This T cell receptor (beta chain) comes out of a study of metastatic and nonmetastatic thyroid tumors. Notes on the study in general: Patients with malignant thyroid tumors reportedly had significantly higher TCR beta diversity than those with benign nodules, in blood and tumor.

Every patient underwent thyroid surgery untreated. The CDR3 has 15 residues. V was pared by 3 bases and J by 7 bases, with 18 bases between. In germline, CDR1 is KGHSH, CDR2 LQKENI. This clone was seen a handful of times. The antigen is not known. TCRdb re-analyzed the PCR reads using MiXCR. The sample records fewer than 35,000 clones, over 20% being singletons. Sample: tumor tissue. The sequence was obtained from a male donor with papillary thyroid cancer or a benign thyroid nodule (not recorded which). Some clones in this sample may be carry-over from other donors' samples. This rearrangement joins TRBV18 to TRBJ1-2; D perhaps matches TRBD1 (5 bases). The chain's CDR3 is CASSPYPDRQGGYTF. In DNA form, the CDR3 reads TGTGCCAGCTCACCGTACCCCGACCGTCAGGGTGGCTACACCTTC.